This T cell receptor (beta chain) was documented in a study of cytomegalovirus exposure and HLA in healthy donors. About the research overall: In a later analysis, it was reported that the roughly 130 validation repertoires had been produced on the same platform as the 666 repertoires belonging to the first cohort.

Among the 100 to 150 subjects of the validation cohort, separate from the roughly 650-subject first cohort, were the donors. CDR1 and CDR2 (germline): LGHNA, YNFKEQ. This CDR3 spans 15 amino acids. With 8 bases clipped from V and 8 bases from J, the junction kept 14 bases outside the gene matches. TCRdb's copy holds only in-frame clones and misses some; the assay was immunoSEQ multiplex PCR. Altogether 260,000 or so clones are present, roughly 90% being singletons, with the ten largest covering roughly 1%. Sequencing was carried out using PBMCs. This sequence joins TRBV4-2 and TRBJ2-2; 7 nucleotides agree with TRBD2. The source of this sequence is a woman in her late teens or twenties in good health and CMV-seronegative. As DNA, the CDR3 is TGTGCCAGCCGCAGCGGGGCCATTGATTTAGGGGAGCTGTTTTTT. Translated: CASRSGAIDLGELFF.